The T cell receptor (beta chain) under discussion was sequenced for a study of glioma-infiltrating T cells. Regarding the study as a whole: Very few CDR3 sequences were shared between tissue and blood.

Amplification of TCR alpha and beta CDR3 regions from RNA used iRepertoire nested multiplex PCR. Tissue mRNA or PBMC total RNA, roughly 100-400 ng, went into one-step reverse transcription and amplification. TCRdb reanalysed the multiplex PCR reads using MiXCR and keeps one entry per CDR3 protein. The sample lists 100,000 to 150,000 distinct CDR3 sequences, around 25% occurring once. The V and J ends lost 6 bases and 5 bases, in that order; junction bases with no gene match: 9. CDR1 is MNHNS, CDR2 SASEGT, per germline. The CDR3 spans 15 residues. In this sample, this clonotype turned up many times. Its antigen remains unknown.

The V and J genes are TRBV6-1 and TRBJ2-1; TRBD1 matches at 8 bases. Sequenced material: glioma tissue, nonneoplastic brain tissue, or PBMCs (not recorded which). The sequence came from a human donor with low-grade glioma or glioblastoma, undergoing nonglioma brain surgery, or in good health (not recorded which). In DNA form, the CDR3 reads TGTGCCAGCAGGGGAGGACAGGGTCGGAACAATGAGCAGTTCTTC. Protein sequence: CASRGGQGRNNEQFF.